This entry is about one T cell receptor beta chain. Antigen specificity is unknown. The authors prepared UMI-labeled TRB cDNA libraries by 5' RACE. After re-calling the 5' RACE reads, TCRdb lists one entry per CDR3 protein, DNA absent. The table for this sample gives thousands of distinct CDR3 sequences. Germline lookup yields CDR1 SGHDT and CDR2 YYEEEE. This CDR3 spans 16 amino acids. These data are taken from a study of CXCR3-negative and CXCR3-positive naive CD8 T cells. The study, taken as a whole, reports: The study found CXCR3 expression partially decreased after cryopreservation and ran most assays on fresh PBMCs. Surface CD5 matched across naive subsets, and TRB CDR3 properties served to infer TCR strength. Naive CXCR3-positive and CXCR3-negative cells shared similar TRBV-TRBJ usage, unlike memory cells. Against CXCR3-negative naive cells, CXCR3-positive naive cells showed more hydrophobic TRB CDR3s.

This chain uses TRBV5-6 with TRBJ2-7; TCRdb selects TRBD1, and the lack of DNA leaves this call unchecked. This receptor was obtained from a human donor in good health. Some clones in this sample may be carry-over from other donors' samples. The sequencing input was naive CXCR3+ CD8+ T cells from blood. This sample's subset: CD45RO-CCR7+CD27+CD95- naive CD8+ T cells expressing CXCR3 (TNR3+). CDR3 residues: CASSLDRTGLSYEQYF.